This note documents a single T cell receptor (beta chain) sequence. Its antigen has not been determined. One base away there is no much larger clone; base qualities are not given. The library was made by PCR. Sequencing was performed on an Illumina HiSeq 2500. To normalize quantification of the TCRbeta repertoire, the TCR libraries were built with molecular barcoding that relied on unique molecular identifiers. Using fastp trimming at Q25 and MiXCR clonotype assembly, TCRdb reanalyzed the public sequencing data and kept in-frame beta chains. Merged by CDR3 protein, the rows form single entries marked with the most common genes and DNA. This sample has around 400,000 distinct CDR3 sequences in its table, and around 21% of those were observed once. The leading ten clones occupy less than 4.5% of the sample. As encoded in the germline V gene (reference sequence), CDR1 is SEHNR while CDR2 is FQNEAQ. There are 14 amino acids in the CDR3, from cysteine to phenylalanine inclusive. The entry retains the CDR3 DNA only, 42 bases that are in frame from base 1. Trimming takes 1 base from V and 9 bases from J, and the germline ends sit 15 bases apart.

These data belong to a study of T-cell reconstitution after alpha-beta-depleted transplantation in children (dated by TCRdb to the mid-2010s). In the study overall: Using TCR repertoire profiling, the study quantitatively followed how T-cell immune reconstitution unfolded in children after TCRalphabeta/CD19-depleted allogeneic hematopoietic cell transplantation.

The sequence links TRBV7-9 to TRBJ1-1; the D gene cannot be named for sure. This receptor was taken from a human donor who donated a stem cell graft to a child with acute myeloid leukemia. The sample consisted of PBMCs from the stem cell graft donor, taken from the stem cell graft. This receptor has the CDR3 CASSLGQAVTKAFF. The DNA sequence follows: TGTGCCAGCAGCTTAGGGCAGGCAGTAACGAAAGCTTTCTTT.